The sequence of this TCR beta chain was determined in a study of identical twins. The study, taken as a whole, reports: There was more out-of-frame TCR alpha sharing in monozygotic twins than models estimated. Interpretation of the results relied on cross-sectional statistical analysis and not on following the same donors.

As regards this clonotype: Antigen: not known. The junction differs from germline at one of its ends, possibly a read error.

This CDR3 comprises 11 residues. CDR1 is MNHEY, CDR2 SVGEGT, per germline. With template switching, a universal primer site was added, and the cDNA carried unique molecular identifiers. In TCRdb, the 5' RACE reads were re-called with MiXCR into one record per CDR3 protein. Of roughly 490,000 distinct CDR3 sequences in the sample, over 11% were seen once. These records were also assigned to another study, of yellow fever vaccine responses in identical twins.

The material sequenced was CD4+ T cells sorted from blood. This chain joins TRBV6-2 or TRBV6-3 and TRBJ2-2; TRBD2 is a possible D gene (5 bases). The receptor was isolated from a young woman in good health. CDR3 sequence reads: CASSWTGKLFF. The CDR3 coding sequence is TGTGCCAGCAGTTGGACCGGGAAGCTGTTTTTT.